Below, 21 T cell receptor beta chains from the same sample are listed, as sequenced in a study of graft-versus-host responses after intestinal transplantation. The repertoire was sequenced with immunoSEQ multiplex PCR; TCRdb's copy has only in-frame clones and lacks some. The sample consists of under 20,000 clones, 86% of them appearing once. Here the sequenced sample was PBMCs, taken 220 to 240 days after intestinal transplant. These receptors originate from a human patient who received an intestinal transplant, so some T cells may come from the graft donor.

V gene TRBV11-2 combines with J gene TRBJ1-1; a possible D gene is TRBD1 (5 bases). The ends were cut back, 5 bases at V and 3 bases at J, with 7 bases in the middle. The CDR3 sequence is 12 residues long. Looked up from germline, CDR1 is SGHAT and CDR2 is FQNNGV. The CDR3 coding sequence is TGTGCCAGCAGCCGACAGTACACTGAAGCTTTCTTT. Encoded protein: CASSRQYTEAFF.

V gene TRBV6-5 combines with J gene TRBJ2-7; 8 bases fit TRBD2. Germline values: CDR1 MNHEY, CDR2 SVGAGI. The CDR3 extends over 14 amino acids. J gave up 4 bases and V 0 bases, and 2 bases lay outside the gene matches. CDR3 residues: CASSYSRGAYEQYF. In DNA, the CDR3 is TGTGCCAGCAGTTACTCGCGGGGGGCGTACGAGCAGTACTTC.

This sequence joins TRBV20-1 and TRBJ1-2; D is uncertain. Deletions cut 2 bases from V and 3 bases from J, with 4 bases between. The germline V gene encodes CDR1 DFQATT and CDR2 SNEGSKA (reference sequence). The CDR3 has 11 residues. The CDR3 loop is CSARNHYGYTF. CDR3 DNA: TGCAGTGCTAGAAACCACTATGGCTACACCTTC.

The CDR3 bases are TGTGCCAGCAGCGTAGTCGTGGGATCACCCCTCCACTTT. This gives the protein CASSVVVGSPLHF. The rearrangement links TRBV9 to TRBJ1-6; D is undetermined. The length of the CDR3 is 13 residues. Germline V CDR1 and CDR2: SGDLS, YYNGEE. Between the trimmed V and J ends, which lost 0 bases and 10 bases, there was a span of 8 bases.

The chain carries TRBV4-1 and TRBJ1-4; perhaps TRBD1 as D (5 bases). CDR1 MGHRA and CDR2 YSYEKL come from the germline V gene. V lost 0 bases to trimming and J lost 6 bases, with 11 bases between them. This CDR3 comprises 15 residues. CDR3 coding DNA: TGCGCCAGCAGCCAAGATATTAAGGGGTATGAAAAACTGTTTTTT. This gives the protein CASSQDIKGYEKLFF.

The CDR3 reads CASSTLAGAPPVDEQFF. The DNA of the CDR3 is TGTGCCAGCAGCACATTAGCGGGGGCGCCTCCGGTCGATGAGCAGTTCTTC. The chain carries TRBV5-8 and TRBJ2-1; 9 bases line up with TRBD2. The CDR3 extends over 17 amino acids. From germline, CDR1 is SGHTS and CDR2 YDEGEE. V lost 4 bases and J lost 8; bases outside the gene matches: 16.

The chain recombines TRBV6-5 with TRBJ1-1; TRBD1 might be the D (5 bases). This CDR3 has 14 amino acids. In germline, CDR1 is MNHEY, CDR2 SVGAGI. V lost 2 bases and J 4 bases, leaving 11 bases between the germline ends. The CDR3 nucleotides are TGTGCCAGCAGTTACCAAGGGGCAAGCACTGAAGCTTTCTTT. This sequence encodes CASSYQGASTEAFF.

This sequence joins TRBV9 and TRBJ1-2, with TRBD1 as a possible D gene (5 bases). From germline, CDR1 is SGDLS and CDR2 YYNGEE. The CDR3 runs to 14 residues. Trimming stripped 3 bases from V and 4 bases from J, with 13 bases between. DNA of the CDR3: TGTGCCAGCAGCGCCGAAGGGGTCGTCTATGGCTACACCTTC. Translation: CASSAEGVVYGYTF.

The chain couples TRBV5-1 to TRBJ1-4, with 7 bases identical to TRBD1. The V gene's germline CDR1 is SGHRS and CDR2 YFSETQ. V was clipped by 4 bases and J by 1 base; unmatched bases: 10. The CDR3 has 17 residues. DNA for the CDR3: TGCGCCAGCAGCCACCTCCTCAGGGGGGTAACTAATGAAAAACTGTTTTTT. It translates to CASSHLLRGVTNEKLFF.

The genes are TRBV4-2 and TRBJ2-7; D unclear. The CDR3 consists of 13 residues. Germline values: CDR1 LGHNA, CDR2 YNFKEQ. Trimming left V 1 base short and J 1 base short, with 5 bases between. The CDR3 nucleotides read TGTGCCAGCAGCCAAGCGGTTTCCTACGAGCAGTACTTC. Translating gives CASSQAVSYEQYF.

This clone was recorded a few times. This chain uses TRBV5-1 with TRBJ2-1; 7 bases fit TRBD2. Germline V lookup: CDR1 SGHRS, CDR2 YFSETQ. The length of the CDR3 is 15 residues. V lost 2 bases to trimming and J lost 3 bases; unmatched junction nucleotides: 5. CDR3 coding DNA: TGCGCCAGCAGCTTCCTGACTAGCAGCTACAATGAGCAGTTCTTC. It is translated as CASSFLTSSYNEQFF.

The CDR3 loop reads CASRVGHQNTEAFF. CDR3 nucleotide sequence: TGTGCCAGCAGAGTCGGACACCAGAACACTGAAGCTTTCTTT. The chain carries TRBV6-5 and TRBJ1-1; maybe TRBD1 (5 bases). Germline V CDR1 and CDR2: MNHEY, SVGAGI. The V end lost 6 bases, the J end lost 1 base, and 12 bases lay between the germline ends. The CDR3 extends over 14 amino acids.

The chain carries TRBV5-8 and TRBJ2-1, with D possibly TRBD2 on 6 matching bases. The V gene's germline CDR1 is SGHTS and CDR2 YDEGEE. This CDR3 spans 13 amino acids. Trimming left V 1 base short and J 14 bases short, with 16 bases between. CDR3 residues: CASSLPLGGWKFF. CDR3 in DNA: TGTGCCAGCAGCTTGCCCCTCGGAGGGTGGAAGTTCTTC.

J is TRBJ2-5 and V is TRBV5-1; 8 nucleotides line up with TRBD1. The V gene end was trimmed by 2 bases and the J gene end by 1 base; junction bases not matched to a gene: 1. This CDR3 comprises 14 residues. Germline V CDR1 and CDR2: SGHRS, YFSETQ. CDR3 nucleotides: TGCGCCAGCAGCTTTGGACAGGGCCAAGAGACCCAGTACTTC. Amino acid sequence: CASSFGQGQETQYF.

The chain uses TRBV15 and TRBJ2-4; D is uncertain. The CDR3 runs to 13 residues. Germline V gene data show CDR1 as LNHNV and CDR2 as YYDKDF (reference sequence). V was trimmed by 0 bases and J by 8 bases, leaving 8 bases between them. The CDR3 is CATSRDSGDIQYF. The CDR3 coding sequence is TGTGCCACCAGCAGAGATAGTGGGGACATTCAGTACTTC. Using reference TRBV15 and TRBJ2-4 for the parts outside the CDR3, the full variable domain is DAMVIQNPRYQVTQFGKPVTLSCSQTLNHNVMYWYQQKSSQAPKLLFHYYDKDFNNEADTPDNFQSRRPNTSFCFLDIRSPGLGDTAMYLCATSRDSGDIQYFGAGTRLSVL.

The chain links TRBV5-1 to TRBJ2-1, with D possibly matching TRBD2 (5 bases). The CDR3 length is 12 residues. V was shortened by 9 bases and J by 9 bases, with 16 bases between the two germline ends. Per germline, CDR1 SGHRS and CDR2 YFSETQ. Here the CDR3 reads CATRGEGTEQFF. The CDR3 nucleotides are TGCGCCACCCGAGGCGAGGGCACTGAGCAGTTCTTC.

The chain is built from TRBV4-1 and TRBJ1-5; 8 bases match TRBD1. Trimming took 3 bases from V and 4 from J; bases not matched to a gene: 2. There are 14 residues in the CDR3. Germline CDR1 is MGHRA and CDR2 is YSYEKL. The CDR3 region is CASSQDRVNQPQHF. For the CDR3, the DNA is TGCGCCAGCAGCCAGGACAGGGTAAATCAGCCCCAGCATTTT.

This clone was seen only once. This chain joins TRBV7-9 and TRBJ2-6; D is tentatively TRBD1 or TRBD2 (6 bases each). CDR1 is SEHNR, CDR2 FQNEAQ, per germline (reference sequence). This CDR3 comprises 17 residues. V lost 3 bases and J 1 base, leaving 13 bases between the germline ends. The CDR3 coding sequence is TGTGCCAGCAGCTTGTGGGGGGCCGGTTCTGGGGCCAACGTCCTGACTTTC. This gives the protein CASSLWGAGSGANVLTF.

The gene calls are TRBV7-9 and TRBJ2-3; TRBD1 aligns across 7 bases. J was trimmed by 2 bases and V by 3 bases; bases with no gene match: 8. This CDR3 contains 16 residues. Germline loops: CDR1 SEHNR, CDR2 FQNEAQ (reference sequence). In nucleotides, the CDR3 is TGTGCCAGCAGCTTCACCGGGACAGTTTTCACAGATACGCAGTATTTT. It is translated as CASSFTGTVFTDTQYF.

The gene calls are TRBV19 and TRBJ1-1, with TRBD1 as a possible D gene (6 bases). The V end lost 1 base, the J end lost 1 base, and 7 bases lay between the germline ends. The CDR3 runs 14 residues. In germline, CDR1 is LNHDA, CDR2 SQIVND (reference sequence). CDR3 sequence (DNA): TGTGCCAGTAGTATAGGGACAGCGAACACTGAAGCTTTCTTT. Protein product: CASSIGTANTEAFF.

This clone was found once. V and J are TRBV12-5 and TRBJ2-3, with 7 bases matching TRBD1. Germline CDR1 is LGHNT and CDR2 is FRNRAP. Trimming removed 6 bases from V and 5 bases from J; junction bases left unmatched: 14. This CDR3 contains 16 residues. CDR3 bases: TGTGCTAGTGGCCGTGACAGGGTAAGAGGGGGAGATACGCAGTATTTT. The encoded protein is CASGRDRVRGGDTQYF.